A single sample gave rise to the 10 T cell receptor beta chains below, sequenced in a study of monozygotic twins with inflammatory bowel disease. TCRdb derives one entry per CDR3 protein from the 5' RACE reads, leaving out DNA. The sample totals under 200,000 distinct CDR3 sequences. The sequenced material came from blood. Receptor source: a human donor with ulcerative colitis or Crohn's disease, or a healthy co-twin of an affected twin (not recorded which).

The V and J genes are TRBV29-1 and TRBJ2-2; the D call from TCRdb, TRBD1, cannot be confirmed without DNA. The length of the CDR3 is 13 residues. CDR1 and CDR2 from the germline V gene are SQVTM and ANQGSEA. The CDR3 sequence: CSLRDRYTGELFF.

This chain connects TRBV4-3 to TRBJ1-2; TCRdb's D gene call, TRBD1, goes unchecked for lack of DNA. The CDR3 contains 13 residues. Germline CDR1 is LGHNA and CDR2 is YSLEER. CDR3 amino acids: CASSRGQGDGYTF.

The rearrangement joins TRBV5-1 to TRBJ2-7; no DNA is available, so the TRBD2 call from TCRdb remains unchecked. The length of the CDR3 is 14 residues. CDR1 and CDR2 (germline): SGHRS, YFSETQ. The CDR3 loop is CASSFGLAGYEHYF.

The rearrangement joins TRBV5-1 to TRBJ2-7; TCRdb returns TRBD1, unconfirmable since there is no DNA. CDR1 SGHRS and CDR2 YFSETQ come from the germline V gene. The CDR3 is 15 amino acids. The CDR3 is CASSDRQGSSYEQYF.

The rearrangement links TRBV7-9 to TRBJ1-6; absent DNA, TCRdb's TRBD1 call cannot be checked. Per the germline V gene, CDR1 is SEHNR and CDR2 is FQNEAQ (reference sequence). The CDR3 is 13 residues long. The CDR3 loop is CASNPGTGSPLHF. The full variable domain, with the rest looked up from reference TRBV7-9 and TRBJ1-6, is DTGVSQNPRHKITKRGQNVTFRCDPISEHNRLYWYRQTLGQGPEFLTYFQNEAQLEKSRLLSDRFSAERPKGSFSTLEIQRTEQGDSAMYLCASNPGTGSPLHFGNGTRLTVT.

The rearrangement uses TRBV11-2 and TRBJ1-4; TCRdb lists TRBD1, though no DNA is available to test this call. Germline CDR1 is SGHAT and CDR2 is FQNNGV. CDR3 size: 11 residues. CDR3 amino acids: CASSPGQKLFF.

The V and J genes are TRBV12-3 or TRBV12-4 and TRBJ2-4; the D gene TCRdb calls, TRBD1, cannot be checked with no DNA. The CDR3 loop spans 13 amino acids. CDR3 residues: CASSRDRGDIQYF.

This chain links TRBV6-5 with TRBJ2-7; absent DNA, TCRdb's TRBD1 call cannot be checked. Germline values: CDR1 MNHEY, CDR2 SVGAGI. The CDR3 spans 15 residues. CDR3 protein: CASSYGTGGSYEQYF.

The chain employs TRBV7-2 and TRBJ2-7. From germline, CDR1 is SGHTA and CDR2 FQGNSA. This CDR3 has 11 amino acids. The CDR3: CASSLYTMQYF.

The gene calls are TRBV27 and TRBJ1-5. CDR3 size: 15 residues. Looked up from germline, CDR1 is MNHEY and CDR2 is SMNVEV (reference sequence). The CDR3 is CASSSSSTFNQPQHF.